This T cell receptor beta chain was found in a study of molecular identifiers for immune sequencing clone quantification (dated by TCRdb to 2017 to 2018). At the level of the whole study: For a replicate experiment, RNA from roughly 18,000 or 92,000 naive CD8 T cells was divided into five aliquots, and four of the five aliquots were sequenced. The study was a methods study using CD8 T cells to benchmark molecular-identifier clustering-based TCR repertoire sequencing (MIDCIRS) and TCR RNA copy counting.

This clonotype was counted only a few times. The target of this receptor is not known. Qualities for individual bases were not recorded, and no much larger clone is one base off. Taken from the germline V gene (reference sequence), the CDR1 and CDR2 loops are DFQATT and SNEGSKA. Counted from cysteine to phenylalanine, this CDR3 has 17 amino acids. Left in the record is the CDR3 DNA by itself, 51 bases read in frame from the first base. At the junction V is shortened by 0 bases and J by 2 bases; bases outside the gene matches: 11. Libraries of naive CD8 T cells were built from anywhere between about 17,000 and 1,000,000 sorted cells, with 10%, 30% or 50% of the purified RNA used. Naive CD8 T cells, defined as CD8+CD4-CCR7+CD45RA+, were FACS-sorted into RLT Plus buffer on a BD FACSAria II. Detection sensitivity was tested by spiking Jurkat RNA equal to about eleven TCR copies' worth into samples containing roughly 17,000-1,100,000 naive CD8 T cells. CD8 T cells were enriched with RosetteSep CD8+ T Cell Enrichment Cocktail and Ficoll-Paque, followed by ACK red cell lysis.

Overall study results and their limits: Modeling indicated about 3 TCR RNA copies recovered per cell, compared with roughly 9.7 by digital PCR, which implies a capture efficiency of approximately 30%. In CMV-specific effector cells, over 98% of molecules were held by clones above 20 RNA copies, whereas under 1% of molecules were held by such clones in naive cells. The sizes of highly expanded clones could end up underestimated when identical TCR molecules share a barcode. A single cell's worth of spiked-in Jurkat TCR RNA was reported detectable even among 900,000 to 1,000,000 naive CD8 T cells. Without barcode sub-clustering, chimeric consensus sequences inflated TCR diversity; chimeras reached as high as 47%. The naive libraries included spiked-in Jurkat TCR RNA (about ten copies' worth), and this Jurkat TCR RNA is not part of the donor repertoire.

The library was generated by PCR. The listed sequencing device is Illumina HiSeq 4000. Bulk TCR libraries were prepared as previously described, using TCR primers listed in Table S5. Total RNA was purified with the Qiagen AllPrep DNA/RNA kit. Before any analysis, reads coming from multiple sequencing runs of the same library were combined into one pool. As for the original processing: Only reads with exact TCR constant sequence were kept, trimmed to 150 nt, and grouped by their 12-nt molecular barcodes. Within each barcode group, reads were sub-clustered at a 15% Levenshtein threshold, and quality-weighted consensus sequences were built per RNA molecule. Non-functional sequences were excluded, and lower-count sequences lying one edit away from another sequence were also excluded. On the basis of fitting two negative binomial distributions, barcode sub-clusters with fewer than 20% of the maximum read count were discarded. Using fastp trimming at Q25 and MiXCR clonotype assembly, TCRdb reanalyzed the public sequencing data and kept in-frame beta chains. Every CDR3 protein is listed once, alongside the most common genes and DNA of its rows. The V and J calls were determined by TCRdb, not by the authors. In all, the sample holds hundreds of thousands of distinct CDR3 sequences, and about a fifth of those were seen once. More than 0.8% of the sample rests with the top ten.

Here the chain combines TRBV20-1 and TRBJ2-7; 9 central nucleotides agree with TRBD2. The sequencing sample was made of naive CD8+ T cells from blood, with Jurkat cell RNA spiked in. Read against the paper, the sample's cell subset or site label means: FACS-sorted CD8+CD4-CCR7+CD45RA+ naive T cells. This receptor was obtained from a human donor in good health. Some libraries in this study had Jurkat cell RNA spiked in. The DNA is TGCAGTGCTAGAGATACTCCTTTAGCGGGAGTAACCTACGAGCAGTACTTC. This encodes CSARDTPLAGVTYEQYF.